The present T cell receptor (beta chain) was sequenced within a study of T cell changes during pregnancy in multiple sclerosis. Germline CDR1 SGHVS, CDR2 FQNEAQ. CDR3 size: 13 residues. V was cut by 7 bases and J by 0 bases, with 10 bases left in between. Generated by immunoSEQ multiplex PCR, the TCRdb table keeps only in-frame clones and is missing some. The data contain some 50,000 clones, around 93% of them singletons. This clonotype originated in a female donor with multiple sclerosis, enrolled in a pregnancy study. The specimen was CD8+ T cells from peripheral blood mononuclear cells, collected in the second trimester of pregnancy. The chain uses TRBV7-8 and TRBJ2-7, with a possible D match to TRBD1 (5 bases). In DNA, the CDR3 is TGTGCCAGCACCTACAGGAACTCCTACGAGCAGTACTTC. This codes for CASTYRNSYEQYF.